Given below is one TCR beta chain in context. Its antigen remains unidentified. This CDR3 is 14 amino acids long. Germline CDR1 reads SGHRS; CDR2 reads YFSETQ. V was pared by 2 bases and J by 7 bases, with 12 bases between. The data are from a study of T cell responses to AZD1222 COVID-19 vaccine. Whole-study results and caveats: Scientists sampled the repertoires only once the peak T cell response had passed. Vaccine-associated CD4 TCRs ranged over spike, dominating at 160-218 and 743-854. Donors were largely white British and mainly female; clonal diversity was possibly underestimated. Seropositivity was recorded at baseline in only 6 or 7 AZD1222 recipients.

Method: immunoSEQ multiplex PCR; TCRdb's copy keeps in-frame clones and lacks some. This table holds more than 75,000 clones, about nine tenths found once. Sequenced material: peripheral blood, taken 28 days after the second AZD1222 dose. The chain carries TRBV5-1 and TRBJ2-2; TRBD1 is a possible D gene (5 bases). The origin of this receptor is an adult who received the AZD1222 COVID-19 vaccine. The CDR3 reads CASSFGAVGGELFF. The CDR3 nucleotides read TGCGCCAGCAGCTTTGGGGCGGTAGGCGGGGAGCTGTTTTTT.